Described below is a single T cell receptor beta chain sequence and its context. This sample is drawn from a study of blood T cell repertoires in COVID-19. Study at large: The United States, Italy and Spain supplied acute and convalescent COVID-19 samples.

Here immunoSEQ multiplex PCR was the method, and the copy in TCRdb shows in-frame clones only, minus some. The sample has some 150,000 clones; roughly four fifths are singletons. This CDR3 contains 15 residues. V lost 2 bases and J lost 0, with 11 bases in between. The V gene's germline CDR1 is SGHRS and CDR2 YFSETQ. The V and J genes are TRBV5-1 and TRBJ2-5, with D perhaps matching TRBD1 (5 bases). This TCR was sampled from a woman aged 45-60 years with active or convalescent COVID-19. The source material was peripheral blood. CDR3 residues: CASSFVTGNQETQYF. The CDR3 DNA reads TGCGCCAGCAGCTTCGTAACAGGCAACCAAGAGACCCAGTACTTC.